This T cell receptor beta chain was retrieved from a study of CD8+ T cells in alopecia areata (dated by TCRdb to the late 2010s). At the level of the whole study: The treated patients, all with moderate-to-severe alopecia areata, were enrolled in an open-label pilot trial of oral tofacitinib given at 5 to 10 mg twice daily. Patients received tofacitinib for 6 to 18 months and were then followed off drug for 6 months to check for delayed response and recurrence. To study T cell clonal expansion in alopecia areata, the researchers applied high-throughput TCRbeta sequencing to both the C3H/HeJ mouse model and human patients. In humans, TCRbeta sequencing was performed on scalp tissue and on sorted CD4+ and CD8+ peripheral blood T cells from healthy controls and from patients with patchy or totalis/universalis alopecia areata. Biopsies were taken from tofacitinib-treated patients at baseline and at 4 and 24 weeks of treatment, and a later scalp biopsy was taken in several of the tofacitinib-treated patients. Scalp clonality was compared among normal scalp (n=4), patchy alopecia areata scalp (n=8), and alopecia totalis/universalis scalp (n=8). RNA was extracted with the PAXgene miRNA kit for fixed scalp, the miRNeasy kit for PBMCs, and the RNeasy kit for mouse skin. TCRbeta CDR3 regions were amplified by immunoSEQ multiplex PCR with 35 Vbeta forward and 13 Jbeta reverse primers. Overall study outcomes, separate from this receptor: Shared TCR sequences between patients were less evident than in mice, which may be partly attributable to HLA diversity in the patient population. Unlike mouse skin, where gammadelta T cells dominate, normal human skin contains resident alphabeta T cells that get sequenced too, which complicates analysis of the scalp TCR repertoire. Higher clonality and more expanded CD8+ clones were observed in lesional scalp than in normal scalp, particularly in alopecia totalis/universalis, a finding suggestive of antigenic drive.

Library creation used the immunoSEQ multiplex PCR assay. To provide template for TCR sequencing, every sample had RNA extracted and reverse transcribed into cDNA. First-strand cDNA was synthesized with SuperScript III using a 2:1 mix of oligo-dT and random hexamers. A synthetic immune receptor repertoire was used to gauge amplification bias, and whatever bias remained was removed computationally. The original pipeline was this. Raw reads were preprocessed for error removal, and CDR3 was defined according to IMGT conventions as running from the conserved cysteine to phenylalanine. Clonality was computed as 1 minus the Shannon entropy, with the entropy normalized by log2 of the number of productive unique TCRs. Whether scalp clones were CD4 or CD8 was inferred by matching scalp TCRbeta sequences against CD4 and CD8 repertoires sorted from blood. Not all clones reach the TCRdb copy of this immuneACCESS table, which keeps in-frame sequences only. Checked studies attribute under half of the gap to unresolved V genes and leave the rest unexplained. That table supplies the V and J calls and clone size; D and trimming were determined from the DNA. The table for this sample lists approximately 140,000 clones; about nine tenths of them were counted only once. Clones ranked in the top ten supply about 14% of the sample.

The germline V gene (reference sequence) yields GTSNPN for CDR1 and SVGIG for CDR2. Taken from cysteine to phenylalanine, the CDR3 has 14 residues. Left in the record is the CDR3 DNA by itself, 42 bases read in frame from the first base. Trimming at the junction amounts to 2 bases on V and 2 bases on J, and the germline ends lie 13 bases apart. In the paper's terms, the time point label means: baseline before oral tofacitinib. Lesional scalp punch biopsies and peripheral blood were collected from alopecia areata patients. PBMCs were isolated by density centrifugation and stained for CD3, CD4 and CD8, after which CD4+ and CD8+ T cells were sorted on a FACSAria. Notes on this clone: The clone's antigen remains unknown. No base quality values were provided; no much bigger clone lies one nucleotide off.

The sample was CD8+ T cells sorted from blood, taken at week 0. The chain is assembled from TRBV30 and TRBJ2-7; a weak D assignment points to TRBD2 (6 bases agree). The sequence was collected from a human donor with alopecia areata. In nucleotide form, the sequence is TGTGCCTGGAGTTCCCGGGACTCCACCTACGAGCAGTACTTC. Its protein product is CAWSSRDSTYEQYF.